Below, one TCR beta chain is given with its context. Its antigen is undetermined. The record originates from a study of OX40 agonist ivuxolimab in advanced cancers. Study-wide background: The drug used for patients, ivuxolimab, was an agonistic anti-OX40 (CD134) antibody. Six ivuxolimab dose levels, 0.01 to 10 mg/kg, were given intravenously every 2 weeks.

The protocol was immunoSEQ multiplex PCR, while the TCRdb copy is restricted to in-frame clones and leaves out a portion. The repertoire holds more than 80,000 clones, with less than 95% as singletons. Study-wide results and caveats: The study found that CD8+ T cells averaged more expanded clones than CD4+.

The input for sequencing was CD4+ or CD8+ T cells sorted from blood, taken in a trial of the OX40 agonist ivuxolimab. This TCR came from an adult with an advanced solid tumor such as melanoma, head and neck, liver or kidney cancer.

This CDR3 is CASSLSSVATDTQYF. The CDR3 DNA is TGTGCCAGCAGTTTATCTAGCGTAGCCACAGATACGCAGTATTTT. This chain links TRBV28 with TRBJ2-3, with D perhaps matching TRBD2 (6 bases). CDR1 and CDR2 (germline): MDHEN, SYDVKM. The CDR3 sequence is 15 residues long. Trimming cost V 1 base and J 2 bases, with 10 bases left between them.